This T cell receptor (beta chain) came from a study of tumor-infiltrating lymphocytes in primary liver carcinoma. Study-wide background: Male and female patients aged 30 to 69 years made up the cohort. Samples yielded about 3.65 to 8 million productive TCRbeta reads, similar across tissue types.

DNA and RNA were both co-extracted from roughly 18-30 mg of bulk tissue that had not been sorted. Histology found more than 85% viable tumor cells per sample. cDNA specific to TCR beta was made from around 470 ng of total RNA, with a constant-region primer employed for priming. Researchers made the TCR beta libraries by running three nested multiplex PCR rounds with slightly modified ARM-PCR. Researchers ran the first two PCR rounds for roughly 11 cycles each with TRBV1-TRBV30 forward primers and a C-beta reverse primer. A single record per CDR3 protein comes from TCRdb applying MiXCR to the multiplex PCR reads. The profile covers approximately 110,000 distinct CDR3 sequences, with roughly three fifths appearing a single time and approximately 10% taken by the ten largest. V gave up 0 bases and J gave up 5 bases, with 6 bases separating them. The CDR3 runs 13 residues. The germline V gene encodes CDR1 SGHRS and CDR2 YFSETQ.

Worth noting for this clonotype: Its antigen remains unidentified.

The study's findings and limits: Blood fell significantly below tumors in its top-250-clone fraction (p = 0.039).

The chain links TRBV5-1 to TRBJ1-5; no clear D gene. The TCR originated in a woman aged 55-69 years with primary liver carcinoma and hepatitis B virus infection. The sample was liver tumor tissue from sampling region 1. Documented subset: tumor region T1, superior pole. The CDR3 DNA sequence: TGCGCCAGCAGCTTGGGCCCGGATCAGCCCCAGCATTTT. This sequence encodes CASSLGPDQPQHF.